This T cell receptor beta chain was recovered during a study of beta chain features in type 1 diabetes (dated by TCRdb to about 2018). In the study overall: No differences in mean age, gender distribution, total cell number or subset yield were found between patients and healthy donors. The study compared TCRB repertoires of sorted circulating CD4+ T cell subsets between recently diagnosed type 1 diabetes patients and matched healthy donors. A total of roughly 100 million sorted cells were examined across all samples, and a strong correlation was observed between cell number per subset and RNA yield. Regulatory and stem cell-like memory subsets were obtained from only 8 patients and roughly 8 healthy donors, while naive and central memory subsets were obtained from all 30 or so donors. The investigation overall reported the following: HLA sub-analyses involved small numbers of individuals, so any influence of HLA type on TCRB rearrangement remained unresolved. Patients with type 1 diabetes made fewer insertions and deleted more nucleotides at VDJ recombination sites, implying thymic rearrangement abnormalities. Because cDNA rather than genomic DNA was sequenced, highly expressing activated cells could have been over-represented, although no difference in activation and CD3 levels was found between groups. Naive, central memory and regulatory TCRB repertoires appeared to be more alike among patients than among healthy donors. Type 1 diabetes patients showed a moderate but significant shortening of TCRB CDR3 length in all four CD4+ subsets. PCR may preferentially amplify shorter templates, but because patient and control samples were amplified and corrected together, any resulting skew would affect both groups equally.

Counted from cysteine to phenylalanine, this CDR3 has 17 amino acids. CDR3 DNA only is kept here, 51 bases in frame from base 1. The germline V gene (reference sequence) yields LNHNV for CDR1 and YYDKDF for CDR2. V sheds 0 bases and J sheds 0 bases, leaving 14 bases between their ends. With regard to this clone: Its antigen remains undetermined. One base away there is no much larger clone; base qualities are not given.

Each donor gave one peripheral blood draw, about 100 mL on average, collected into heparinised tubes. Using a panel that included CD45RO, CCR7, CD25, CD127, CD95 and CD27, naive, central memory, regulatory and stem cell-like memory CD4+ T cells were sorted on a BD FACSAria II. A purity above 98% was achieved for all sorted populations. PBMCs were isolated immediately by Lymphoprep density gradient centrifugation and stained directly without culture. So that batch effects would be minimized, each experiment stained and sorted samples in pairs, pairing one healthy donor with one patient. The High Capacity cDNA Reverse Transcription Kit was used to reverse transcribe all of the isolated RNA, meaning that expressed TCRB transcripts were what got sequenced. Deep immunoSEQ sequencing was applied to naive, central memory and regulatory T cell samples, giving an average of roughly 3.5 million total reads per sample. Sorted cells were lysed in RLT buffer and RNA was extracted with DNase-treated RNeasy Micro or Mini kits, depending on cell number. To prevent cross-contamination, every cell subset was processed on its own, while patient and healthy donor samples were processed together. TCRB sequences were amplified from cDNA with the immunoSEQ multiplex PCR, producing 87-bp fragments spanning the CDR3 region. Sequencing of the amplicons was done on the Illumina HiSeq platform. The paper's data handling went like this. Synthetic template baselines were used to correct PCR bias computationally, reads within Hamming distance 2 were collapsed together, and singletons that could not be merged were discarded. Reads were aligned against IMGT to assign V, D and J genes, CDR3 length and insertions or deletions at six rearrangement sites. Within each subset, clonotype counts were normalized to sorted cell number, and only after that were true diversity and Gini coefficients computed with the tcR R package. The overlap coefficient, calculated on TCRB nucleotide sequences, was used to measure repertoire sharing. This is the immuneACCESS table as TCRdb keeps it, with only in-frame sequences that have V and J called. A part of the clones is gone; compared with another copy, unresolved V genes explain less than half, and the rest is unexplained. V, J and clone size reflect that table, while D and trimming were determined from the DNA. This sample has about 320,000 clones in its table, and approximately 14% of those were observed once. The top ten clones comprise 6.7% of the sample.

The TCR was taken from a man younger than 40 in good health. Sequenced material: central memory CD4+ T cells from blood. The V and J segments used are TRBV15 and TRBJ1-1; the D gene assignment is ambiguous. This receptor has the CDR3 CATSRDLSQGLNTEAFF. The DNA sequence is given as TGTGCCACCAGCAGAGATCTATCGCAAGGGTTGAACACTGAAGCTTTCTTT.